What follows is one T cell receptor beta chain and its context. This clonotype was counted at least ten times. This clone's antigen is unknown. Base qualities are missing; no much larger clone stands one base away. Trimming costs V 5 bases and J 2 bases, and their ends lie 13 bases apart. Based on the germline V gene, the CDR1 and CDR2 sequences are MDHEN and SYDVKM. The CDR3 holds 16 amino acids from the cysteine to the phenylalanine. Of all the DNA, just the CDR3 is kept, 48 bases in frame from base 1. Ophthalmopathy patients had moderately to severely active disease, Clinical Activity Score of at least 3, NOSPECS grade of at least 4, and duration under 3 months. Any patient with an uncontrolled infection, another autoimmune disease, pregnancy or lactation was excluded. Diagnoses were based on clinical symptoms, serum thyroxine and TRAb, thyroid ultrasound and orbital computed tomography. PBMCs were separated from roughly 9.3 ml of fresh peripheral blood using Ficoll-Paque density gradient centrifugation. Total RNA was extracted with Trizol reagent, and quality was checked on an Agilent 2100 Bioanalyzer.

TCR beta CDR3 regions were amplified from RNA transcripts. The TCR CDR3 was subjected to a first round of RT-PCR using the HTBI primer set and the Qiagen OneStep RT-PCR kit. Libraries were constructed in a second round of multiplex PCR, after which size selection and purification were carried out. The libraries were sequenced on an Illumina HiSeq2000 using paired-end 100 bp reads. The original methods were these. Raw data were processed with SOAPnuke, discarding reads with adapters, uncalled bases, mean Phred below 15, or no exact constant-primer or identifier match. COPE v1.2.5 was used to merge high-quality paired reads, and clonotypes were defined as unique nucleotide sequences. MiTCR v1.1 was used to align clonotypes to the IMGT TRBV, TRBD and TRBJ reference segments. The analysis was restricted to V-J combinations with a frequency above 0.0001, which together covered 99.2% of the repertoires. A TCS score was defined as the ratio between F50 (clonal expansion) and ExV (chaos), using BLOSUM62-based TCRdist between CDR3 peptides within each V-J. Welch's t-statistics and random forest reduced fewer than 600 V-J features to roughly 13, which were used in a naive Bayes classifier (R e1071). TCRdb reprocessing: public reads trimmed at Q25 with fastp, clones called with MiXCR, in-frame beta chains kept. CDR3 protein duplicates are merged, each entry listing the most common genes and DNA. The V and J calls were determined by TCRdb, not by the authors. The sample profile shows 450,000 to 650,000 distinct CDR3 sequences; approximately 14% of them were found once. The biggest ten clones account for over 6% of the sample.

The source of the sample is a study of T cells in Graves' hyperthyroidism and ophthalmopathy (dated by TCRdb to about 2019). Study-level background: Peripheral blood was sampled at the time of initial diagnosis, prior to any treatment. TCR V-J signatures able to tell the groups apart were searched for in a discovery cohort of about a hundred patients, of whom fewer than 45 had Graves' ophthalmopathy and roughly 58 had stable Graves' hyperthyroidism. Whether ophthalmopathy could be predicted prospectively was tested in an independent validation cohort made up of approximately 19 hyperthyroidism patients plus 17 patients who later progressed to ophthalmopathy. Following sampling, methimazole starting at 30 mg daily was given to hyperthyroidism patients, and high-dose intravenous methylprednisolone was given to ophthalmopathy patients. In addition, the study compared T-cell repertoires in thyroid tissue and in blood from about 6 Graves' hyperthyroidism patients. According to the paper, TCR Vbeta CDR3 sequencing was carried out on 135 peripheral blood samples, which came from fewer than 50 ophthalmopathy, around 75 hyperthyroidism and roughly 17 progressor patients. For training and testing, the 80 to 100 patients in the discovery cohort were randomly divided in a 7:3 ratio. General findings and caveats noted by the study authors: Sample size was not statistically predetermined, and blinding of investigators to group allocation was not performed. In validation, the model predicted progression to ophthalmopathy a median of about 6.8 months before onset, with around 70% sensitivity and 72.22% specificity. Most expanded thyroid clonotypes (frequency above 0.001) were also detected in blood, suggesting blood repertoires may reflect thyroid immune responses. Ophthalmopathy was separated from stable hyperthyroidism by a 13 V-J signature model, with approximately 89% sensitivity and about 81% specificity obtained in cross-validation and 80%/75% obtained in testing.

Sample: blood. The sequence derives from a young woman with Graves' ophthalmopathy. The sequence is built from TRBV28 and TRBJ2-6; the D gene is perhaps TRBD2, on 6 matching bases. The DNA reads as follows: TGTGCCAGCAGTCCCCGGAGGGGCACTGGGGCCAACGTCCTGACTTTC. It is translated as CASSPRRGTGANVLTF. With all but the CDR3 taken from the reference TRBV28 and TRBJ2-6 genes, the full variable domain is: DVKVTQSSRYLVKRTGEKVFLECVQDMDHENMFWYRQDPGLGLRLIYFSYDVKMKEKGDIPEGYSVSREKKERFSLILESASTNQTSMYLCASSPRRGTGANVLTFGAGSRLTVL.